One sample yielded the 26 T cell receptor beta chains listed below, sequenced in a study of beta chain features in type 1 diabetes (dated by TCRdb to the late 2010s). The protocol used for the library was the immunoSEQ multiplex PCR assay. The entire amount of isolated RNA was reverse transcribed using the High Capacity cDNA Reverse Transcription Kit, so the sequenced TCRB transcripts were expressed ones. The clones in this table, taken by TCRdb from immuneACCESS, are in-frame only. Not every clone is retained; where verified, under half of the shortfall comes from an unresolved V gene, and the cause of the rest is unknown. The table for this sample lists about 350,000 clones; 20% of them were counted only once. The ten most abundant clones make up approximately 0.043% of the sample. Sequencing was performed on naive CD4+ T cells from blood. According to the study, the label for this sample's cell subset or site signals: true naive CD4+ T cells. The receptors come from a woman younger than 30 in good health.

This clone was seen a handful of times. The genes are TRBV13 and TRBJ1-2; TRBD1 matches at 8 bases. The V gene's germline CDR1 is PRHDT and CDR2 FYEKMQ (reference sequence). The ends lost 4 bases at V and 7 bases at J; junction bases unmatched: 8. The CDR3 has 14 amino acids. In DNA, the CDR3 is TGTGCCAGCAGCTCCAGGACAGGGTCGGCTGGCTACACCTTC. This gives the protein CASSSRTGSAGYTF.

This sequence joins TRBV18 and TRBJ1-1; D gene unclear. Germline CDR1 and CDR2: KGHSH and LQKENI. The V gene lost 1 base and the J gene lost 4 bases, with 10 bases spanning the gap. The CDR3 totals 14 residues. CDR3 in DNA: TGTGCCAGCTCACCACTGCTTGGGAGCACTGAAGCTTTCTTT. It translates to CASSPLLGSTEAFF.

The chain combines TRBV11-2 with TRBJ2-2, with D unresolved. The CDR3 consists of 12 residues. CDR1 is SGHAT, CDR2 FQNNGV, per germline. V dropped 5 bases and J dropped 6 bases, with 7 bases sitting between them. Written as DNA, the CDR3 is TGTGCCAGCAGCCCAGTTCCCGGGGAGCTGTTTTTT. It is translated as CASSPVPGELFF.

This clone was counted a few times. The rearrangement links TRBV30 to TRBJ2-2; no clear D gene. The CDR3 consists of 14 residues. Germline V gives CDR1 GTSNPN, CDR2 SVGIG (reference sequence). V was pared by 0 bases and J by 1 base, with 6 bases between. This chain's CDR3 is CAWSVSLNTGELFF. The CDR3 DNA reads TGTGCCTGGAGTGTAAGCCTGAACACCGGGGAGCTGTTTTTT.

This clone was observed a few times. The CDR3 region is CASSVAPATDTQYF. CDR3 sequence (DNA): TGTGCCAGCAGCGTAGCGCCCGCGACAGATACGCAGTATTTT. This chain joins TRBV9 and TRBJ2-3; D is unresolved. Germline lookup yields CDR1 SGDLS and CDR2 YYNGEE. V was shortened by 0 bases and J by 3 bases, with 8 bases between the two germline ends. The CDR3 extends over 14 amino acids.

This sequence joins TRBV4-1 and TRBJ1-5, with D possibly being TRBD1 (5 bases). The CDR3 totals 13 residues. Germline loops: CDR1 MGHRA, CDR2 YSYEKL. V was clipped by 4 bases and J by 5 bases, with 9 bases between them. The CDR3 coding sequence is TGCGCCAGCAGCCCCGACAGATATCAGCCCCAGCATTTT. Translation gives CASSPDRYQPQHF.

Only a few counts were recorded for this clone. The rearrangement joins TRBV9 to TRBJ2-5; TRBD2 is a possible D gene (6 bases). CDR1 SGDLS and CDR2 YYNGEE come from the germline V gene. This CDR3 region has 15 residues. V was pared by 4 bases and J by 0 bases, with 13 bases between. DNA for the CDR3: TGTGCCAGCAGCCCCCGGGACTGGTACCAAGAGACCCAGTACTTC. This encodes CASSPRDWYQETQYF.

CDR3 region: CASSARYSEAFF. CDR3 DNA: TGTGCCAGCAGCGCGAGGTACTCTGAAGCTTTCTTT. V and J are TRBV7-2 and TRBJ1-1; D call uncertain. Between the trimmed V and J ends, which lost 5 bases and 6 bases, there was a span of 10 bases. CDR3 length: 12 residues. Germline-derived CDR1 and CDR2 are SGHTA and FQGNSA.

The chain employs TRBV19 and TRBJ2-4; D is undetermined. This CDR3 is built from 14 residues. The germline V gene has CDR1 LNHDA and CDR2 SQIVND (reference sequence). V was clipped by 10 bases and J by 4 bases, with 17 bases between them. As DNA, the CDR3 is TGTGCCACCAAAAACCCACTCGGGAAAAACATTCAGTACTTC. Its protein product is CATKNPLGKNIQYF.

This clone has just a few counts. This chain links TRBV29-1 with TRBJ1-2; no reliable D call. The CDR3 is made up of 12 amino acids. Between the trimmed V and J ends, which lost 6 bases and 6 bases, there was a span of 14 bases. The germline V gene encodes CDR1 SQVTM and CDR2 ANQGSEA. The CDR3 sequence is CSVDFLGDGYTF. In DNA form, the CDR3 reads TGCAGCGTGGACTTTTTAGGCGATGGCTACACCTTC.

This clone was observed a few times. The CDR3 DNA follows: TGTGCCAGCAGCGGACTAGCGGGAGGGCCGAGTAACACCGGGGAGCTGTTTTTT. Protein sequence: CASSGLAGGPSNTGELFF. The V call is TRBV7-9, the J call TRBJ2-2; 15 nucleotides match TRBD2. V lost 5 bases, J lost 2 bases, and 6 bases stayed unmatched. This CDR3 region has 18 residues. Germline CDR1 reads SEHNR; CDR2 reads FQNEAQ (reference sequence).

This clone appeared once. The gene calls are TRBV5-1 and TRBJ2-7, with D perhaps matching TRBD2 (7 bases). Germline CDR1 is SGHRS and CDR2 is YFSETQ. Between the trimmed V and J ends, which lost 3 bases and 6 bases, there was a span of 16 bases. This CDR3 region has 14 residues. The CDR3 reads CASSWGYREGEQYF. The CDR3 DNA sequence: TGCGCCAGCAGCTGGGGGTACAGGGAGGGCGAGCAGTACTTC.

J is TRBJ2-3 and V is TRBV15; TRBD2 matches 9 bases. J was trimmed by 4 bases and V by 1 base; bases with no gene match: 3. CDR3 length: 15 residues. Germline CDR1 is LNHNV and CDR2 is YYDKDF (reference sequence). The CDR3 coding sequence is TGTGCCACCAGCAGAGTAGCGGGAGCGGCAGATACGCAGTATTTT. Amino acid sequence: CATSRVAGAADTQYF.

In this sample, this clone turned up a few times. The rearrangement links TRBV6-1 to TRBJ2-1; weak D call: TRBD1 (5 bases). The germline V and J ends were trimmed by 1 base and 1 base, with 8 bases remaining between them. The V gene's germline CDR1 is MNHNS and CDR2 SASEGT. The CDR3 covers 15 residues. As DNA, the CDR3 is TGTGCCAGCAGTGAAGGAAGGGGTTCCTACAATGAGCAGTTCTTC. Its protein is CASSEGRGSYNEQFF.

Only a few counts were recorded for this clone. J is TRBJ2-7 and V is TRBV29-1; a possible D gene is TRBD2 (6 bases). The germline V gene encodes CDR1 SQVTM and CDR2 ANQGSEA. Trimming shortened V by 6 bases and J by 0 bases, and 9 bases separated the two germline ends. The CDR3 totals 12 residues. The CDR3 sequence: CSVGLASYEQYF. The CDR3 nucleotides read TGCAGCGTGGGACTGGCCTCCTACGAGCAGTACTTC.

In this sample, this clone turned up a few times. The chain couples TRBV5-1 to TRBJ1-2; no reliable D call. CDR1 SGHRS and CDR2 YFSETQ come from the germline V gene. Trimming took off 0 bases at V and 8 bases at J, with 14 bases between the two ends. This CDR3 is 14 amino acids long. The CDR3 sequence is CASSLDRPREGYTF. The CDR3 DNA reads as TGCGCCAGCAGCTTGGATCGCCCCCGGGAGGGCTACACCTTC.

The V call is TRBV12-5, the J call TRBJ2-1; 8 bases align to TRBD2. The junction had 10 bases not matched to a gene; V was cut back by 3 bases and J by 6 bases. The length of the CDR3 is 16 residues. CDR1 is LGHNT, CDR2 FRNRAP, per germline. CDR3 DNA sequence: TGTGCTAGTGGTTTCTCCAGCGGGGGCGGGAGCAATGAGCAGTTCTTC. Translation gives CASGFSSGGGSNEQFF.

The sample holds a few counts of this clone. This chain joins TRBV4-3 and TRBJ2-7, with a tentative D call TRBD2 (6 bases). CDR3 length equals 15 residues. Trimming removed 4 bases from V and 1 base from J, with 14 bases in between. Looked up from germline, CDR1 is LGHNA and CDR2 is YSLEER. In DNA, the CDR3 is TGCGCCAGCAGCCGCTTCCCGGGGGTTTCCTACGAGCAGTACTTC. Protein: CASSRFPGVSYEQYF.

This clone was picked up one time. V is TRBV7-9 and J is TRBJ1-1; possible D gene TRBD1, 6 bases. Germline V gene data show CDR1 as SEHNR and CDR2 as FQNEAQ (reference sequence). V was shortened by 10 bases and J by 1 base, with 10 bases between the two germline ends. This CDR3 has 12 residues. CDR3 coding DNA: TGTGCCACGAGGGGGTGGAACACTGAAGCTTTCTTT. This translates into CATRGWNTEAFF.

The chain carries TRBV7-2 and TRBJ1-2, with TRBD1 identical over 7 bases. J lost 6 bases, V lost 2 bases, and 9 bases had no gene match. The CDR3 loop spans 15 amino acids. The V gene's germline CDR1 is SGHTA and CDR2 FQGNSA. This CDR3 reads CASSLYTVGGHGYTF. The CDR3 DNA reads TGTGCCAGCAGCTTATACACGGTAGGGGGCCATGGCTACACCTTC. The whole variable domain, remainder taken from reference TRBV7-2 and TRBJ1-2, is GAGVSQSPSNKVTEKGKDVELRCDPISGHTALYWYRQSLGQGLEFLIYFQGNSAPDKSGLPSDRFSAERTGGSVSTLTIQRTQQEDSAVYLCASSLYTVGGHGYTFGSGTRLTVV.

There are a few counts of this clone. This chain links TRBV7-6 with TRBJ2-1; D is uncertain. CDR3 size: 13 residues. V lost 5 bases to trimming and J lost 5 bases, with 10 bases between them. Germline V gene data show CDR1 as SGHVS and CDR2 as FNYEAQ. DNA for the CDR3: TGTGCCAGCAGCCCCGGGTCACACAATGAGCAGTTCTTC. This sequence encodes CASSPGSHNEQFF. The full variable domain, with the rest looked up from reference TRBV7-6 and TRBJ2-1, is GAGVSQSPRYKVTKRGQDVALRCDPISGHVSLYWYRQALGQGPEFLTYFNYEAQQDKSGLPNDRFSAERPEGSISTLTIQRTEQRDSAMYRCASSPGSHNEQFFGPGTRLTVL.

The chain employs TRBV28 and TRBJ2-7, with unresolved D. Germline CDR1 reads MDHEN; CDR2 reads SYDVKM. CDR3 size: 12 residues. V lost 6 bases, J lost 6 bases, and 12 bases lay in between. CDR3 in DNA: TGTGCCAGCAGAACCCCCGCCGGCGAGCAGTACTTC. Translation: CASRTPAGEQYF. The variable domain in full, completed from reference TRBV28 and TRBJ2-7, reads DVKVTQSSRYLVKRTGEKVFLECVQDMDHENMFWYRQDPGLGLRLIYFSYDVKMKEKGDIPEGYSVSREKKERFSLILESASTNQTSMYLCASRTPAGEQYFGPGTRLTVT.

CDR3 sequence: CAWRQGSGSYTGELFF. In nucleotides, the CDR3 is TGTGCCTGGAGGCAGGGTAGCGGGAGCTACACCGGGGAGCTGTTTTTT. The chain combines TRBV30 with TRBJ2-2; 9 bases fit TRBD2. The CDR3 extends over 16 amino acids. The ends lost 3 bases at V and 3 bases at J; junction bases unmatched: 8. Germline V lookup: CDR1 GTSNPN, CDR2 SVGIG (reference sequence).

This clone was observed a handful of times. CDR3 sequence reads: CASTVQGSYGYTF. CDR3 DNA: TGTGCCAGCACCGTTCAGGGTAGCTATGGCTACACCTTC. The chain joins TRBV28 to TRBJ1-2; D might be TRBD1 (5 bases). Trimming took 7 bases from V and 4 from J, leaving 13 bases between them. CDR1 MDHEN and CDR2 SYDVKM come from the germline V gene. CDR3 size: 13 residues.

The CDR3 DNA reads TGCAGCGTCTCCGGGGGGCGTCTGAACACTGAAGCTTTCTTT. It encodes CSVSGGRLNTEAFF. The rearrangement uses TRBV29-1 and TRBJ1-1, with D possibly being TRBD1 (6 bases). The germline V gene has CDR1 SQVTM and CDR2 ANQGSEA. V was trimmed by 6 bases and J by 0 bases, leaving 14 bases between them. This CDR3 has 14 amino acids.

This chain connects TRBV2 to TRBJ2-3; 7 bases are shared with TRBD2. The V gene end was trimmed by 6 bases and the J gene end by 1 base; junction bases not matched to a gene: 4. The CDR3 extends over 14 amino acids. Germline CDR1 is SNHLY and CDR2 is FYNNEI. This chain's CDR3 is CASRRGTGTDTQYF. The CDR3 nucleotides read TGTGCCAGCAGGCGGGGGACTGGCACAGATACGCAGTATTTT.